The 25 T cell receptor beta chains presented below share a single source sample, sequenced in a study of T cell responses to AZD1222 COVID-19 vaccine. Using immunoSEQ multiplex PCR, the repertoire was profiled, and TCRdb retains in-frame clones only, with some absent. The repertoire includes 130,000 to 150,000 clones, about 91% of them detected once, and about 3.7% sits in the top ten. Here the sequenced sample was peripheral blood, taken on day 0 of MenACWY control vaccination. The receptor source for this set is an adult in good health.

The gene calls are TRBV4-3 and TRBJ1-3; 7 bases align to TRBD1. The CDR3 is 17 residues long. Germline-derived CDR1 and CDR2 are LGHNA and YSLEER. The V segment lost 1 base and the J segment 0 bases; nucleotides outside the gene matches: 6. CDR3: CASSQATGQHSGNTIYF. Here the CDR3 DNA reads TGCGCCAGCAGCCAAGCCACGGGACAGCACTCTGGAAACACCATATATTTT.

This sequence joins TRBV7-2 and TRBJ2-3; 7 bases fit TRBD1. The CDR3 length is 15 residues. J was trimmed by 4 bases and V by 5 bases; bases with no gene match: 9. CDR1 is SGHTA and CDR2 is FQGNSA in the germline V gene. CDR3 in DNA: TGTGCCAGCAGCCCTCGACAGGGAAGGGCAGATACGCAGTATTTT. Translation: CASSPRQGRADTQYF.

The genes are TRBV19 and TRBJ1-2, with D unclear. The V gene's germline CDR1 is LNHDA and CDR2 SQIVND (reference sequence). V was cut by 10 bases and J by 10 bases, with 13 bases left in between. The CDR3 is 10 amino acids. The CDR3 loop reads CATSYVVYTF. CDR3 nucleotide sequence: TGTGCCACCTCATACGTCGTCTACACCTTC.

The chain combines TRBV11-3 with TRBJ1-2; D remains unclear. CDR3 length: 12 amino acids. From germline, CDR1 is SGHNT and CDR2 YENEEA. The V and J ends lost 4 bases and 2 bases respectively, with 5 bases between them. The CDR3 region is CASSSRNYGYTF. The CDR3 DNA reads TGTGCCAGCAGCTCCCGGAACTATGGCTACACCTTC.

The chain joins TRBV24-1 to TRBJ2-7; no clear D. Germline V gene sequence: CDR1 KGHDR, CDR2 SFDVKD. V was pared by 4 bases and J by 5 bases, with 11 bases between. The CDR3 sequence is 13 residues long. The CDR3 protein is CATSEPDVDEQYF. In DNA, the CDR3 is TGTGCCACCAGTGAGCCCGACGTGGACGAGCAGTACTTC.

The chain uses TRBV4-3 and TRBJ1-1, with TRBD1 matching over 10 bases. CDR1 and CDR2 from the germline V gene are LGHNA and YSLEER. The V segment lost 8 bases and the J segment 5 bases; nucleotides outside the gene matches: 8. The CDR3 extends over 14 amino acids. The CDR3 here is CASGQGVGFTEAFF. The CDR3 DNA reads TGCGCCAGCGGACAGGGGGTTGGTTTTACTGAAGCTTTCTTT.

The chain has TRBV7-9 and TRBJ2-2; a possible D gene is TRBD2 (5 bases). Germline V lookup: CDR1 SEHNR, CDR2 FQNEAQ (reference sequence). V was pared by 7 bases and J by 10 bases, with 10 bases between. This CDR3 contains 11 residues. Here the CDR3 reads CASIPDLELFF. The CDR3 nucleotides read TGTGCCAGCATCCCGGACTTGGAGCTGTTTTTT.

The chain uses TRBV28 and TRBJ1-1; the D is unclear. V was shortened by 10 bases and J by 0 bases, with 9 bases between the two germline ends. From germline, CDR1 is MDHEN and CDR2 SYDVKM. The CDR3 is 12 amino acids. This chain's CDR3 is CANKGMNTEAFF. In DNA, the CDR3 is TGTGCCAACAAAGGGATGAACACTGAAGCTTTCTTT. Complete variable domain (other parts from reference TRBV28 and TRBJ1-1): DVKVTQSSRYLVKRTGEKVFLECVQDMDHENMFWYRQDPGLGLRLIYFSYDVKMKEKGDIPEGYSVSREKKERFSLILESASTNQTSMYLCANKGMNTEAFFGQGTRLTVV.

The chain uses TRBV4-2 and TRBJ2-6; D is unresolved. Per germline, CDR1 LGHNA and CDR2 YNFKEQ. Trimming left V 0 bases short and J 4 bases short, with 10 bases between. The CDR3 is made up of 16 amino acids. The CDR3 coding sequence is TGTGCCAGCAGCCAAGATTTAGGGTGGGGGGCCAACGTCCTGACTTTC. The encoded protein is CASSQDLGWGANVLTF.

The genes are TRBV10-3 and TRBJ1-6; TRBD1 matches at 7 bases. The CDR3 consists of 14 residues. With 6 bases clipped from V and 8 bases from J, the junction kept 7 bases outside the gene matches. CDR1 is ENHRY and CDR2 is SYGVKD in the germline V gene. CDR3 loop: CAIRDRARDSPLHF. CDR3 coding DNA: TGTGCCATCAGAGACAGGGCTCGGGATTCACCCCTCCACTTT.

CDR3 residues: CAWSVMGLYGYTF. The DNA for the CDR3 is TGTGCCTGGAGTGTAATGGGACTTTATGGCTACACCTTC. The chain couples TRBV30 to TRBJ1-2, with D possibly TRBD1 on 5 matching bases. The germline V gene has CDR1 GTSNPN and CDR2 SVGIG (reference sequence). This CDR3 is built from 13 residues. V lost 0 bases to trimming and J lost 5 bases, with 10 bases between them.

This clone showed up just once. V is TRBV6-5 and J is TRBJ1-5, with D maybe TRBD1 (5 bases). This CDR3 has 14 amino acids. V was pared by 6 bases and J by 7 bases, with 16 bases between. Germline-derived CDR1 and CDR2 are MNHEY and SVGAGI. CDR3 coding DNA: TGTGCCAGCAGCGTACAGGCGGGACGGCAGCCCCAGCATTTT. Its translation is CASSVQAGRQPQHF.

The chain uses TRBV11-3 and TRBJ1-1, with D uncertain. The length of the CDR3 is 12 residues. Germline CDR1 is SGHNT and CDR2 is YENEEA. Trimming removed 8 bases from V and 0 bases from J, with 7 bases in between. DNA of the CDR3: TGTGCCAGCGGGGTTTTGAACACTGAAGCTTTCTTT. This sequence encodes CASGVLNTEAFF.

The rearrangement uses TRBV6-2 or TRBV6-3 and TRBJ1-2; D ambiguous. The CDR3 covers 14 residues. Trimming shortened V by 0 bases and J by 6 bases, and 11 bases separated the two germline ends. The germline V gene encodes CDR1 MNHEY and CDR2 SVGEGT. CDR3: CASSYSLTEDGYTF. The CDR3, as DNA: TGTGCCAGCAGTTACTCGTTAACCGAGGATGGCTACACCTTC.

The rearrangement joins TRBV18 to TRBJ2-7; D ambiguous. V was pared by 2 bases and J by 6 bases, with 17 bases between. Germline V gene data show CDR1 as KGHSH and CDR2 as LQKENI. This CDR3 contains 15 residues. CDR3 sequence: CASSPGQATLGEQYF. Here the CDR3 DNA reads TGTGCCAGCTCACCAGGGCAGGCGACCCTAGGCGAGCAGTACTTC.

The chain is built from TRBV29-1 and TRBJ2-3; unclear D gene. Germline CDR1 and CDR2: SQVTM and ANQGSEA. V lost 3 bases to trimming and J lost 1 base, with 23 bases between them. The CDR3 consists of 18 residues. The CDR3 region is CSVDSLNTLRTGTDTQYF. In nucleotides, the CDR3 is TGCAGCGTTGACTCCCTTAACACCCTCAGGACGGGCACAGATACGCAGTATTTT.

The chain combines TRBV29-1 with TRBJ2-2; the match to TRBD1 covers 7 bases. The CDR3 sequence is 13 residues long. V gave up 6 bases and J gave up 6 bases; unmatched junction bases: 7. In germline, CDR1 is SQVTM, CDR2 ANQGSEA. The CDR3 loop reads CSVNRGRSGELFF. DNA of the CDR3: TGCAGCGTAAACAGGGGTCGATCCGGGGAGCTGTTTTTT.

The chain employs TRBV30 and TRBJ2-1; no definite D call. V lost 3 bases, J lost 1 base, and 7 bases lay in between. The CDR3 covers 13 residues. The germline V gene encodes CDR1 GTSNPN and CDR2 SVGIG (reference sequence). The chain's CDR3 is CAWRKDSYNEQFF. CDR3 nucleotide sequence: TGTGCCTGGAGAAAGGATTCCTACAATGAGCAGTTCTTC.

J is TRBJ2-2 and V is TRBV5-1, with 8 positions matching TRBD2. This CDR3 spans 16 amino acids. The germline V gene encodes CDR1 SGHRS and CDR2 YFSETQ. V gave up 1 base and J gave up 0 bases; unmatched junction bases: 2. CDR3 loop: CASSLTLAANTGELFF. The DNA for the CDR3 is TGCGCCAGCAGCTTGACACTAGCGGCGAACACCGGGGAGCTGTTTTTT.

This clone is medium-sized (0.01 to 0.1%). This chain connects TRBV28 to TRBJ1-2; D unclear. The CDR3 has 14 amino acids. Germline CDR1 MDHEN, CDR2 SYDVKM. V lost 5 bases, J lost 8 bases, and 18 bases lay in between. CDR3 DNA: TGTGCCAGCAGTAATTTTCAGAGAGCTAAAGGCTACACCTTC. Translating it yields CASSNFQRAKGYTF.

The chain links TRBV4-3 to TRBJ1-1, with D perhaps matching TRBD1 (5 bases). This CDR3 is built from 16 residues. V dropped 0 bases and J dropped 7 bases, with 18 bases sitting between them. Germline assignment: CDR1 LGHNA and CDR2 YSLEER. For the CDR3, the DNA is TGCGCCAGCAGCCAAGAAGGGAGTACGGGACGGGGTGAAGCTTTCTTT. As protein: CASSQEGSTGRGEAFF.

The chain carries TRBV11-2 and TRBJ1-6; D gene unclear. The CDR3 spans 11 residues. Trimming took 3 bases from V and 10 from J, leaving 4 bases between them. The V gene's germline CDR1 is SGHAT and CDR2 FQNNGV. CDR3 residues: CASSFGSPLHF. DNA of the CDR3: TGTGCCAGCAGCTTCGGATCACCCCTCCACTTT.

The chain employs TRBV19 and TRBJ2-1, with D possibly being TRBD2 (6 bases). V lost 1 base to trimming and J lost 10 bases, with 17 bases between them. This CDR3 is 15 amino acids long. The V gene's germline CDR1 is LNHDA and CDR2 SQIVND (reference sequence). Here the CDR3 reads CASSIVGGGEGEQFF. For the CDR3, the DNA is TGTGCCAGTAGTATAGTGGGCGGAGGGGAAGGCGAGCAGTTCTTC.

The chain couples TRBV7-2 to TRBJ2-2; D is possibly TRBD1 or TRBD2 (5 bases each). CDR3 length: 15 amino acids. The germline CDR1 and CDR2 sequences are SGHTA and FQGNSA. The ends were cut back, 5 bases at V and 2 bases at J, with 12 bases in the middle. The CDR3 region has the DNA TGTGCCAGCAGCCGGGACGGAAGAAACACCGGGGAGCTGTTTTTT. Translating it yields CASSRDGRNTGELFF.

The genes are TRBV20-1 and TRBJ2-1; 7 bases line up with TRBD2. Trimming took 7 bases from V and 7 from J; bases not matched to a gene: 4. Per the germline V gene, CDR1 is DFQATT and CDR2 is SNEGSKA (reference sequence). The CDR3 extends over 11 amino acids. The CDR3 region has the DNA TGCAGTGAACCTAGCGGTAATGAGCAGTTCTTC. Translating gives CSEPSGNEQFF.